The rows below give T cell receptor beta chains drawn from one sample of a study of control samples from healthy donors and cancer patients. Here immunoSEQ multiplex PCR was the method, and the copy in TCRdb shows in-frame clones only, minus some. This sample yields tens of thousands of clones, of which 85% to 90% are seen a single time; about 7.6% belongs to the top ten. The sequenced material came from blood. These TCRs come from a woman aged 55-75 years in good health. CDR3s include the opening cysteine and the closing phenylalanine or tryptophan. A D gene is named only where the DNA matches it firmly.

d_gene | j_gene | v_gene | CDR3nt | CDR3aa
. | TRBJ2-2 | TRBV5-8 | TGTGCCAGCAGCTTGGGGCGTCTCACCGGGGAGCTGTTTTTT | CASSLGRLTGELFF
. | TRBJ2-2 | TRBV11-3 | TGTGCCAGCAGCTTGGGGACCGGGGAGCTGTTTTTT | CASSLGTGELFF
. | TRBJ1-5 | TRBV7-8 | TGTGCCAGCAGCTTATTTTCTGGGGGTAGCAATCAGCCCCAGCATTTT | CASSLFSGGSNQPQHF
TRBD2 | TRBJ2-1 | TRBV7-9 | TGTGCCAGCAGCGCACTGACTAGCGGGAGATCCCATGAGCAGTTCTTC | CASSALTSGRSHEQFF
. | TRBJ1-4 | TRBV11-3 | TGTGCCAGCAGCTTAGAGGGTGAGGAAAAACTGTTTTTT | CASSLEGEEKLFF
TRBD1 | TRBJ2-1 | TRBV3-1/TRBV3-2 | TGTGCCAGCAGCCCGACAGGGTCCAATGAGCAGTTCTTC | CASSPTGSNEQFF
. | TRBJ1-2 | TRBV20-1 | TGCAGTGCTAGAGATATTGGAAGGTACACCTTC | CSARDIGRYTF
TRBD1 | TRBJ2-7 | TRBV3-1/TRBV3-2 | TGTGCCAGCAGCCAAGAAGGGACAGGCGGGAACGAGCAGTACTTC | CASSQEGTGGNEQYF
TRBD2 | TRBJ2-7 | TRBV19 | TGTGCCAGTAATAAAGGGACTAGCGGGAGCGGCTCCTACGAGCAGTACTTC | CASNKGTSGSGSYEQYF
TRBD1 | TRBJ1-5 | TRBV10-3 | TGTGCCATCAGGAAGGGGGGGACAGGGGTTCAGCCCCAGCATTTT | CAIRKGGTGVQPQHF
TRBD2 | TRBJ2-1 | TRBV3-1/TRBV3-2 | TGTGCCAGCAGCCAAGATCTAGCGGGGGCAGCCTACAATGAGCAGTTCTTC | CASSQDLAGAAYNEQFF